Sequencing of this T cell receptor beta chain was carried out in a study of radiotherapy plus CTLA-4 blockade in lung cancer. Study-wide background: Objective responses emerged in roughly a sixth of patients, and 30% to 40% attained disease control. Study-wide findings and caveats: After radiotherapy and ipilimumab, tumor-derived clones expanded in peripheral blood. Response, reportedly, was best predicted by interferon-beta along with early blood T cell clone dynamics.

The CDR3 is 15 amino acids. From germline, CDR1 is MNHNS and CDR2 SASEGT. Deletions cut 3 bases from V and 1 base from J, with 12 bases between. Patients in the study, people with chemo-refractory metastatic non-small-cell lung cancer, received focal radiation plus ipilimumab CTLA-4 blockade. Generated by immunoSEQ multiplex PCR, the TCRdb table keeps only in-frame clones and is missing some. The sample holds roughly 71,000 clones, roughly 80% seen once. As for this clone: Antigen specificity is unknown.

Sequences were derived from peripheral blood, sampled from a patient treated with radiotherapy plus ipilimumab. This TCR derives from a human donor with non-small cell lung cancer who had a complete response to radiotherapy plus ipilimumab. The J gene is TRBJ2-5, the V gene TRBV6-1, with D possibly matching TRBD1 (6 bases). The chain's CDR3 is CASSDLRGTQETQYF. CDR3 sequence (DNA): TGTGCCAGCAGTGATCTCAGGGGTACCCAAGAGACCCAGTACTTC.